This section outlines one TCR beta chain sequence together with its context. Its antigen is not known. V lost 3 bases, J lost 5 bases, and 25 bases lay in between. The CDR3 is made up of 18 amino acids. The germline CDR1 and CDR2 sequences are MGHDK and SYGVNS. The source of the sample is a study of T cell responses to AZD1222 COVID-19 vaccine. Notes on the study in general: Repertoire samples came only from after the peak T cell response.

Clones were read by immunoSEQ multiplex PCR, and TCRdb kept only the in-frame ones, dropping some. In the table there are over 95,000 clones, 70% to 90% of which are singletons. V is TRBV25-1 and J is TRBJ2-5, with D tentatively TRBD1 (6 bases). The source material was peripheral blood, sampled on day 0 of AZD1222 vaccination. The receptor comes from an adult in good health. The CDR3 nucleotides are TGTGCCAGCAGTGAGTTTTCTGACAGGTCGGCTGCGCGGGAGACCCAGTACTTC. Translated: CASSEFSDRSAARETQYF. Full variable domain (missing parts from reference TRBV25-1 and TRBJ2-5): EADIYQTPRYLVIGTGKKITLECSQTMGHDKMYWYQQDPGMELHLIHYSYGVNSTEKGDLSSESTVSRIRTEHFPLTLESARPSHTSQYLCASSEFSDRSAARETQYFGPGTRLLVL.